One sample yielded the 27 T cell receptor beta chains listed below, sequenced in a study of T cells in Graves' hyperthyroidism and ophthalmopathy. Amplified regions were TCR beta CDR3 sequences from RNA transcripts. TCR CDR3 underwent first-round RT-PCR with the HTBI primer set. TCRdb called the multiplex PCR reads again in MiXCR, with one record for every CDR3 protein. Of approximately 410,000 distinct CDR3 sequences listed, roughly 15% were seen once; the top ten hold roughly 4.8%. The specimen sequenced was blood. Receptor source: a woman under 30 with Graves' hyperthyroidism.

With respect to this clonotype: It may be a read error: a sequence one base away is much more abundant. The chain combines TRBV28 with TRBJ2-7; D perhaps matches TRBD2 (6 bases). Germline V gene data show CDR1 as MDHEN and CDR2 as SYDVKM. The CDR3 runs to 15 residues. The CDR3 protein is CASRLGGFGAYGQYF. The CDR3 DNA reads TGTGCCAGCCGTTTGGGAGGATTTGGCGCCTACGGGCAGTACTTC.

The chain recombines TRBV7-2 with TRBJ1-5, with TRBD1 matching 7 bases. J gave up 6 bases and V 5 bases, and 10 bases lay outside the gene matches. CDR1 and CDR2 (germline): SGHTA, FQGNSA. The CDR3 extends over 15 amino acids. Here the CDR3 reads CASSDRRQGGQPQHF. The CDR3 DNA reads as TGTGCCAGCAGCGACAGACGACAGGGCGGTCAGCCCCAGCATTTT.

This clonotype was detected a few times. The gene calls are TRBV7-9 and TRBJ1-1; no reliable D call. V gave up 5 bases and J gave up 2 bases, with 18 bases separating them. CDR1 is SEHNR and CDR2 is FQNEAQ in the germline V gene (reference sequence). The CDR3 runs to 16 residues. The CDR3 bases are TGTGCCAGCAGCCAAGGGCTCCCTGGAAGAAACACTGAAGCTTTCTTT. Protein: CASSQGLPGRNTEAFF.

This sequence joins TRBV5-1 and TRBJ2-3; no clear D gene. Germline CDR1 SGHRS, CDR2 YFSETQ. The CDR3 covers 17 residues. Deletions cut 5 bases from V and 1 base from J, with 20 bases between. The CDR3 region is CASRTIINPSRTDTQYF. CDR3 DNA: TGCGCCAGCAGAACCATTATTAACCCTTCTCGCACAGATACGCAGTATTTT.

This clonotype was counted a few times. V gene TRBV12-3 or TRBV12-4 combines with J gene TRBJ1-5; 7 bases fit TRBD1. The CDR3 sequence is 14 residues long. Germline trimming cut 6 bases from V and 4 bases from J; bases unmatched to any gene: 6. CDR3 bases: TGTGCCAGCAGGTCAGGGGGGGAGAATCAGCCCCAGCATTTT. Protein product: CASRSGGENQPQHF.

This clonotype was counted ten times or more. The chain couples TRBV11-1 to TRBJ2-5; D is ambiguous. CDR1 is SGHAT, CDR2 FQDESV, per germline (reference sequence). The V end lost 3 bases, the J end lost 2 bases, and 7 bases lay between the germline ends. The CDR3 length is 13 residues. CDR3: CASSFGRQETQYF. CDR3 DNA: TGTGCCAGCAGCTTTGGAAGGCAAGAGACCCAGTACTTC. Using reference TRBV11-1 and TRBJ2-5 for the parts outside the CDR3, the full variable domain is EAEVAQSPRYKITEKSQAVAFWCDPISGHATLYWYRQILGQGPELLVQFQDESVVDDSQLPKDRFSAERLKGVDSTLKIQPAELGDSAMYLCASSFGRQETQYFGPGTRLLVL.

This clonotype was counted ten times or more. The CDR3 reads CASSFSGGNDEQYF. The CDR3 DNA sequence: TGTGCCAGCAGTTTTTCGGGGGGTAACGACGAGCAGTACTTC. The chain is built from TRBV12-3 or TRBV12-4 and TRBJ2-7; 7 bases fit TRBD2. The CDR3 is 14 residues long. The V gene end was trimmed by 3 bases and the J gene end by 5 bases; junction bases not matched to a gene: 7.

This clonotype has a count of ten or more. This rearrangement joins TRBV6-1 to TRBJ2-2, with 8 positions matching TRBD2. This CDR3 region has 16 residues. The V gene end was trimmed by 6 bases and the J gene end by 4 bases; junction bases not matched to a gene: 10. Germline values: CDR1 MNHNS, CDR2 SASEGT. The CDR3 bases are TGTGCCAGCAGCCCGGGAGGGCCCGTGGGCACCGGGGAGCTGTTTTTT. It specifies CASSPGGPVGTGELFF.

This clonotype was picked up many times. The genes are TRBV10-2 and TRBJ2-7, with 10 bases lining up with TRBD1. With 3 bases clipped from V and 2 bases from J, the junction kept 7 bases outside the gene matches. The V gene's germline CDR1 is WSHSY and CDR2 SAAADI. This CDR3 is built from 16 residues. CDR3 residues: CASSDPGTGDPYEQYF. In DNA form, the CDR3 reads TGCGCCAGCAGTGACCCCGGGACAGGGGATCCCTACGAGCAGTACTTC.

V is TRBV19 and J is TRBJ2-7, with TRBD1 matching 12 bases. Germline CDR1 reads LNHDA; CDR2 reads SQIVND (reference sequence). The CDR3 has 15 amino acids. V dropped 5 bases and J dropped 4; count of bases not matched to a gene: 6. The CDR3 spells CASSAGTGGIYEQYF. DNA for the CDR3: TGTGCCAGTAGTGCCGGGACAGGGGGCATATACGAGCAGTACTTC.

This chain connects TRBV9 to TRBJ2-2; 7 bases map to TRBD2. This CDR3 region has 15 residues. From germline, CDR1 is SGDLS and CDR2 YYNGEE. The ends lost 3 bases at V and 7 bases at J; junction bases unmatched: 9. The CDR3 is CASSESGMRGGELFF. The CDR3 DNA reads TGTGCCAGCAGCGAAAGCGGGATGAGGGGCGGGGAGCTGTTTTTT.

This clonotype was observed a few times. This sequence joins TRBV25-1 and TRBJ2-5; tentatively, D is TRBD1 (5 bases). The CDR3 totals 15 residues. Germline-derived CDR1 and CDR2 are MGHDK and SYGVNS. Trimming stripped 1 base from V and 4 bases from J, with 13 bases between. CDR3 nucleotides: TGTGCCAGCAGTGAATTTTCGACAGAGGCAGAGACCCAGTACTTC. Its translation is CASSEFSTEAETQYF.

This clonotype came up many times. The rearrangement joins TRBV20-1 to TRBJ2-5; D tentatively reads TRBD1 or TRBD2 (5 bases each). The length of the CDR3 is 15 residues. Trimming stripped 0 bases from V and 5 bases from J, with 16 bases between. The germline CDR1 and CDR2 sequences are DFQATT and SNEGSKA (reference sequence). CDR3: CSARDLHQGGETQYF. Written as DNA, the CDR3 is TGCAGTGCTAGAGATCTGCATCAGGGCGGGGAGACCCAGTACTTC.

This chain links TRBV7-2 with TRBJ2-1; D is unclear. Looked up from germline, CDR1 is SGHTA and CDR2 is FQGNSA. This CDR3 spans 15 amino acids. Trimming left V 2 bases short and J 2 bases short, with 10 bases between. In DNA form, the CDR3 reads TGTGCCAGCAGCTTATGGCGGAGCACCTACAATGAGCAGTTCTTC. Protein: CASSLWRSTYNEQFF.

J is TRBJ2-1 and V is TRBV19; 13 bases are a match to TRBD2. This CDR3 has 15 amino acids. The germline gives CDR1 LNHDA, CDR2 SQIVND (reference sequence). V lost 1 base, J lost 6 bases, and 0 bases stayed unmatched. The DNA of the CDR3 is TGTGCCAGTAGTATAGGGACTAGCGGGAGCAATGAGCAGTTCTTC. Residues: CASSIGTSGSNEQFF. The full variable domain, with the rest looked up from reference TRBV19 and TRBJ2-1, is DGGITQSPKYLFRKEGQNVTLSCEQNLNHDAMYWYRQDPGQGLRLIYYSQIVNDFQKGDIAEGYSVSREKKESFPLTVTSAQKNPTAFYLCASSIGTSGSNEQFFGPGTRLTVL.

This clonotype was recorded many times. The V and J genes are TRBV28 and TRBJ2-5, with D perhaps TRBD1 or TRBD2 (5 bases each). The CDR3 has 14 residues. Germline lookup yields CDR1 MDHEN and CDR2 SYDVKM. Trimming took 5 bases from V and 0 from J, leaving 10 bases between them. CDR3 region: CASSPPGHQETQYF. CDR3 nucleotide sequence: TGTGCCAGCAGTCCTCCGGGGCACCAAGAGACCCAGTACTTC.

This chain connects TRBV5-6 to TRBJ2-3; 8 bases match TRBD1. Trimming cost V 2 bases and J 3 bases; bases outside gene matches: 5. The V gene's germline CDR1 is SGHDT and CDR2 YYEEEE. This CDR3 contains 15 residues. The CDR3 reads CASSFKDRETDTQYF. In DNA, the CDR3 is TGTGCCAGCAGCTTTAAGGACAGGGAGACAGATACGCAGTATTTT.

In regard to this clonotype: A much larger clonotype is one base distant, so this may be a read error. V is TRBV12-3 or TRBV12-4 and J is TRBJ2-1; TRBD1 or TRBD2 may be the D gene (5 bases each). The J call may not be correct, given that the DNA end is closer to TRBJ2-7. This CDR3 is built from 13 residues. CDR3 in amino acids: CASSEGTYNEQYF. In nucleotides, the CDR3 is TGTGCCAGCAGCGAAGGGACGTACAATGAGCAGTACTTC.

The chain links TRBV29-1 to TRBJ1-1; D is perhaps TRBD1 (5 bases). Germline V gives CDR1 SQVTM, CDR2 ANQGSEA. V was cut by 5 bases and J by 6 bases, with 13 bases left in between. This CDR3 has 12 residues. As DNA, the CDR3 is TGCAGCGTTATGGGACTAAACGCTGAAGCTTTCTTT. This sequence encodes CSVMGLNAEAFF.

This clonotype was observed many times. The chain links TRBV5-8 to TRBJ1-2; D may be TRBD1 (5 bases). Germline V lookup: CDR1 SGHTS, CDR2 YDEGEE. CDR3 length: 16 residues. V was shortened by 0 bases and J by 1 base, with 13 bases between the two germline ends. This CDR3 reads CASSLVHGHINYGYTF. DNA of the CDR3: TGTGCCAGCAGCTTGGTCCACGGACACATTAACTATGGCTACACCTTC.

V usage is TRBV15 and J usage is TRBJ2-5, with 7 bases aligning to TRBD1. J was trimmed by 5 bases and V by 0 bases; bases with no gene match: 3. The germline CDR1 and CDR2 sequences are LNHNV and YYDKDF (reference sequence). CDR3 length: 14 residues. The CDR3 DNA reads as TGTGCCACCAGCAGAGAAGGGGGCCGGGAGACCCAGTACTTC. This codes for CATSREGGRETQYF.

This clonotype was recorded at least ten times. The J gene is TRBJ1-5, the V gene TRBV28, with TRBD1 identical over 9 bases. The CDR3 totals 14 residues. The V segment lost 5 bases and the J segment 6 bases; nucleotides outside the gene matches: 5. Germline assignment: CDR1 MDHEN and CDR2 SYDVKM. CDR3 sequence: CASSRQGEGQPQHF. The CDR3 DNA reads TGTGCCAGCAGTCGACAGGGGGAGGGTCAGCCCCAGCATTTT.

This clonotype has at least ten counts. This may come from a read error, since a much larger clone is one base off. For the CDR3, the DNA is TGTGCCAGCGGTAGATTTGAGGATACGCAGTATTTT. It translates to CASGRFEDTQYF. The V gene is TRBV6-2 or TRBV6-3, the J gene TRBJ2-3; D is unresolved. Germline CDR1 and CDR2: MNHEY and SVGEGT. The CDR3 length is 12 residues. V was trimmed by 8 bases and J by 6 bases, leaving 12 bases between them.

This chain joins TRBV5-8 and TRBJ2-7; 7 bases line up with TRBD1. Per germline, CDR1 SGHTS and CDR2 YDEGEE. J was trimmed by 5 bases and V by 4 bases; bases with no gene match: 9. The CDR3 is 14 residues long. The CDR3 here is CASSRTGQEHEQYF. In DNA, the CDR3 is TGTGCCAGCAGCCGAACTGGACAGGAACACGAGCAGTACTTC. The full variable domain, its missing parts supplied by reference TRBV5-8 and TRBJ2-7, is EAGVTQSPTHLIKTRGQQATLRCSPISGHTSVYWYQQALGLGLQFLLWYDEGEERNRGNFPPRFSGRQFPNYSSELNVNALELEDSALYLCASSRTGQEHEQYFGPGTRLTVT.

This clonotype was observed a handful of times. The chain recombines TRBV5-1 with TRBJ2-2; D assignment may be TRBD1 or TRBD2 (5 bases each). The ends were cut back, 5 bases at V and 2 bases at J, with 13 bases in the middle. The CDR3 totals 15 residues. Looked up from germline, CDR1 is SGHRS and CDR2 is YFSETQ. CDR3 in amino acids: CASREGTANTGELFF. The CDR3 region has the DNA TGCGCCAGCAGGGAAGGGACGGCTAACACCGGGGAGCTGTTTTTT.

This clonotype was recorded at least ten times. The chain combines TRBV7-2 with TRBJ2-7; tentative D call: TRBD2 (5 bases). The CDR3 covers 13 residues. Looked up from germline, CDR1 is SGHTA and CDR2 is FQGNSA. The V and J ends lost 5 bases and 7 bases respectively, with 15 bases between them. CDR3 amino acids: CASSPERRGEQYF. The CDR3 nucleotides are TGTGCCAGCAGCCCAGAGCGGCGCGGGGAGCAGTACTTC. The complete variable domain, with remaining parts taken from reference TRBV7-2 and TRBJ2-7, reads GAGVSQSPSNKVTEKGKDVELRCDPISGHTALYWYRQSLGQGLEFLIYFQGNSAPDKSGLPSDRFSAERTGGSVSTLTIQRTQQEDSAVYLCASSPERRGEQYFGPGTRLTVT.

This clonotype was observed many times. The chain is built from TRBV20-1 and TRBJ2-3, with 7 positions matching TRBD1. Germline values: CDR1 DFQATT, CDR2 SNEGSKA (reference sequence). Trimming took 4 bases from V and 5 from J; bases not matched to a gene: 6. The CDR3 spans 13 residues. In nucleotides, the CDR3 is TGCAGTGCTAAGCCGACAGGGAGAGATACGCAGTATTTT. Its translation is CSAKPTGRDTQYF.